Listed here are 10 T cell receptor beta chains from one sample, sequenced in a study of T cell responses to AZD1222 COVID-19 vaccine. Sequencing was performed with immunoSEQ multiplex PCR; in TCRdb, only in-frame clones are kept and a portion is missing. Of about 120,000 clones in the sample, approximately 90% were seen once. Sequencing used peripheral blood, obtained on day 0 of AZD1222 vaccination. Receptors originate from an adult in good health.

V and J are TRBV24-1 and TRBJ1-5; TRBD1 agrees at 9 bases. CDR1 KGHDR and CDR2 SFDVKD come from the germline V gene. With 4 bases clipped from V and 1 base from J, the junction kept 1 base outside the gene matches. The length of the CDR3 is 15 residues. The CDR3 DNA reads TGTGCCACCAGTGACGGACAGGGGAGCAATCAGCCCCAGCATTTT. Protein sequence: CATSDGQGSNQPQHF.

The chain uses TRBV7-9 and TRBJ2-5, with a weak D call TRBD2 (7 bases). CDR1 is SEHNR, CDR2 FQNEAQ, per germline (reference sequence). Deletions cut 6 bases from V and 4 bases from J, with 15 bases between. The CDR3 runs 14 residues. The CDR3 region has the DNA TGTGCCAGCAGATCGCGGGGAGGGGGAGAGACCCAGTACTTC. It specifies CASRSRGGGETQYF.

The rearrangement links TRBV3-1 (or the pseudogene TRBV3-2) to TRBJ2-1; TRBD2 matches at 8 bases. The ends lost 8 bases at V and 4 bases at J; junction bases unmatched: 10. CDR3 length: 15 residues. CDR1 and CDR2 (germline): LGHDT, YNNKEL (reference sequence). In DNA, the CDR3 is TGTGCCAGCCTTAGTAGCGGGAACCCATACAATGAGCAGTTCTTC. Translated, it gives CASLSSGNPYNEQFF.

The chain couples TRBV7-9 to TRBJ1-1; no firm D call. The ends were cut back, 7 bases at V and 3 bases at J, with 9 bases in the middle. Germline assignment: CDR1 SEHNR and CDR2 FQNEAQ (reference sequence). The CDR3 consists of 12 residues. This CDR3 is CASTTFDTEAFF. The CDR3 nucleotides are TGTGCCAGCACCACCTTCGACACTGAAGCTTTCTTT.

The chain employs TRBV7-3 and TRBJ2-1, with D possibly matching TRBD2 (6 bases). CDR3 length: 15 residues. Germline loops: CDR1 SGHTA, CDR2 FQGTGA. V shed 4 bases and J shed 7 bases, with 17 bases lying between them. DNA for the CDR3: TGTGCCAGCAGCTCCGGGACTCAGCCCTTTAATGAGCAGTTCTTC. It is translated as CASSSGTQPFNEQFF.

The chain combines TRBV28 with TRBJ2-7; 8 bases align to TRBD1. V shed 4 bases and J 3 bases; nucleotides not matched to a gene: 5. This CDR3 comprises 14 residues. Germline CDR1 and CDR2: MDHEN and SYDVKM. The DNA of the CDR3 is TGTGCCAGCAGTTCCGGGACAGGAGACTACGAGCAGTACTTC. Its translation is CASSSGTGDYEQYF. The full variable domain, with the rest looked up from reference TRBV28 and TRBJ2-7, is DVKVTQSSRYLVKRTGEKVFLECVQDMDHENMFWYRQDPGLGLRLIYFSYDVKMKEKGDIPEGYSVSREKKERFSLILESASTNQTSMYLCASSSGTGDYEQYFGPGTRLTVT.

CDR3 protein: CASNSGQSSYEQYF. The CDR3 region has the DNA TGTGCCAGCAATAGCGGCCAGAGCTCCTACGAGCAGTACTTC. The rearrangement links TRBV28 to TRBJ2-7, with D perhaps TRBD2 (6 bases). V lost 7 bases, J lost 0 bases, and 13 bases lay in between. The CDR3 consists of 14 residues. Germline CDR1 MDHEN, CDR2 SYDVKM.

This clone came up a few times. The rearrangement joins TRBV19 to TRBJ1-3; D is possibly TRBD1 (6 bases). This CDR3 contains 14 residues. Germline CDR1 LNHDA, CDR2 SQIVND (reference sequence). Trimming stripped 6 bases from V and 2 bases from J, with 11 bases between. CDR3 in DNA: TGTGCCAGTAGGGACAGAGCCCCTGGAAACACCATATATTTT. Amino acids: CASRDRAPGNTIYF.

V usage is TRBV19 and J usage is TRBJ1-2, with D possibly matching TRBD1 (5 bases). Germline-derived CDR1 and CDR2 are LNHDA and SQIVND (reference sequence). The germline V and J ends were trimmed by 4 bases and 7 bases, with 22 bases remaining between them. The CDR3 is 16 amino acids. CDR3 protein: CASSNPGRIPDRGYTF. CDR3 coding DNA: TGTGCCAGTAGTAACCCGGGACGGATCCCAGATCGTGGCTACACCTTC.

The chain combines TRBV29-1 with TRBJ2-7, with D tentatively TRBD1 (6 bases). Per the germline V gene, CDR1 is SQVTM and CDR2 is ANQGSEA. The CDR3 sequence is 15 residues long. Trimming removed 5 bases at V and 0 bases at J, with 17 bases between. This CDR3 reads CSVSPPDRGSYEQYF. The CDR3 DNA sequence: TGCAGCGTTTCCCCCCCGGACAGAGGCTCCTACGAGCAGTACTTC.